A single sample is the source of the 5 T cell receptor beta chains below, sequenced in a study of CD4+ T cells in melanoma (dated by TCRdb to between 2022 and 2023). The library was prepared using the immunoSEQ multiplex PCR assay. Drawn from immuneACCESS, this table holds only the in-frame rearrangements with V and J called that TCRdb kept. Clones are partly lost; checked studies trace under half to an unresolved V gene and leave the rest unexplained. The table for this sample lists more than 8,500 clones; 71% of them were counted only once. Over 15% of the sample is taken by the ten largest. Sequences were obtained from cells from a culture (not recorded whether cultured in vitro). All receptors come from a human donor with melanoma.

CDR3 amino acids: CASNRRPGTGANVLTF. CDR3 nucleotides: TGTGCCAGTAATCGCCGCCCAGGGACGGGGGCCAACGTCCTGACTTTC. The genes are TRBV19 and TRBJ2-6, with D tentatively TRBD1 or TRBD2 (5 bases each). The CDR3 is made up of 16 amino acids. V lost 7 bases, J lost 4 bases, and 17 bases lay in between. The germline gives CDR1 LNHDA, CDR2 SQIVND (reference sequence).

The chain uses TRBV2 and TRBJ1-2; D is possibly TRBD1 (5 bases). V shed 8 bases and J shed 4 bases, with 20 bases lying between them. Germline CDR1 is SNHLY and CDR2 is FYNNEI. CDR3 length equals 15 residues. The CDR3 bases are TGTGCCAGCCGGGACGGAACTTTTAGAGTCTATGGCTACACCTTC. Its protein product is CASRDGTFRVYGYTF.

V is TRBV30 and J is TRBJ2-3; TRBD1 agrees at 7 bases. Trimming cost V 8 bases and J 0 bases; bases outside gene matches: 11. Germline V gives CDR1 GTSNPN, CDR2 SVGIG (reference sequence). CDR3 length: 15 amino acids. CDR3 bases: TGTGCCATAAACAGGGGTGGGTTGAGCACAGATACGCAGTATTTT. Amino acid sequence: CAINRGGLSTDTQYF.

The gene calls are TRBV11-2 and TRBJ2-1; 15 bases align to TRBD2. Germline CDR1 SGHAT, CDR2 FQNNGV. The junction had 4 bases not matched to a gene; V was cut back by 5 bases and J by 8 bases. CDR3 length: 15 residues. The CDR3 is CASSRTSGGVYEQFF. CDR3 sequence (DNA): TGTGCCAGCAGCCGGACTAGCGGGGGGGTTTATGAGCAGTTCTTC. Looking up the rest from reference TRBV11-2 and TRBJ2-1 gives the full variable domain: EAGVAQSPRYKIIEKRQSVAFWCNPISGHATLYWYQQILGQGPKLLIQFQNNGVVDDSQLPKDRFSAERLKGVDSTLKIQPAKLEDSAVYLCASSRTSGGVYEQFFGPGTRLTVL.

V gene TRBV10-3 combines with J gene TRBJ1-1, with D maybe TRBD1 (5 bases). V lost 6 bases, J lost 4 bases, and 9 bases lay in between. The length of the CDR3 is 12 residues. CDR1 and CDR2 (germline): ENHRY, SYGVKD. CDR3 sequence: CAISRQGTEAFF. DNA of the CDR3: TGTGCCATCAGCAGGCAGGGCACTGAAGCTTTCTTT.